This T cell receptor beta chain is from a study of technical replicates of blood from four donors (dated by TCRdb to about 2017). On this clone itself: Its antigen remains undetermined. Base qualities were left out, and no much larger clone turns up one base away.

V is pruned by 3 bases and J by 6 bases, leaving 20 bases of the junction without a gene match. The CDR3, cysteine through phenylalanine, is 18 amino acids long. The entry retains the CDR3 DNA only, 54 bases that are in frame from base 1. CDR1 and CDR2 are read off the germline V gene as SGDLS and YYNGEE. Library preparation employed the immunoSEQ multiplex PCR assay. TCRdb re-hosts the immuneACCESS table, in-frame sequences only. Its copies lack some clones; in the studies checked, an unresolved V gene accounts for under half of them, and the cause for the rest is not known. The sample has 79,000 or so clones on record, 90% to 95% of them singletons. Together, the top ten hold around 0.24% of the sample.

Recombination connected TRBV9 to TRBJ2-7, and 8 junctional nucleotides match TRBD2. Input material: T cells isolated from PBMCs. This TCR came from a human donor in good health. The nucleotide sequence reads TGTGCCAGCAGCGCGAGCCCCTTTCCCAGCGGGAGTACAGGCGAGCAGTACTTC. It specifies CASSASPFPSGSTGEQYF.